The T cell receptor beta chain under discussion was sequenced for a study of response to subunit inactivated influenza vaccine. On this clonotype itself: What it recognizes is unknown.

Study-wide findings and caveats: It was suggested by the authors that few new T cells are recruited by each seasonal influenza vaccination.

TCRdb re-called the RT-PCR reads with MiXCR, one entry per CDR3 protein. There are a few hundred thousand distinct CDR3 sequences in the sample; 14% occur only once, and around 10% lies in the top ten. The sequencing here drew on PBMCs from blood, taken less than 13 days after vaccination. The sequence came from a man aged 45-65 years who received an inactivated influenza vaccine.

CDR3 sequence (DNA): TGCGCCAGCAGCTTGGACACGCCCGACACCGGGGAGCTGTTTTTT. Translated, it gives CASSLDTPDTGELFF. V usage is TRBV5-1 and J usage is TRBJ2-2; D unclear. The CDR3 totals 15 residues. V dropped 0 bases and J dropped 3 bases, with 9 bases sitting between them. Germline V CDR1 and CDR2: SGHRS, YFSETQ. The variable domain in full, with the rest retrieved from reference TRBV5-1 and TRBJ2-2, is KAGVTQTPRYLIKTRGQQVTLSCSPISGHRSVSWYQQTPGQGLQFLFEYFSETQRNKGNFPGRFSGRQFSNSRSEMNVSTLELGDSALYLCASSLDTPDTGELFFGEGSRLTVL.